These 22 T cell receptor beta chains were sequenced from one sample in a study of T cell responses to AZD1222 COVID-19 vaccine. The table came from immunoSEQ multiplex PCR; TCRdb's copy has only in-frame clones and leaves some out. In the table there are about 26,000 clones, around 90% of which are singletons. The sample in question was peripheral blood, obtained 28 days after the second AZD1222 dose. These receptors originate from an adult who received the AZD1222 COVID-19 vaccine.

The chain combines TRBV29-1 with TRBJ2-7, with D unclear. Germline CDR1 and CDR2: SQVTM and ANQGSEA. Trimming removed 7 bases at V and 4 bases at J, with 11 bases between. This CDR3 comprises 11 residues. The CDR3 nucleotides read TGCAGCGCCGTCGGAGAATACGAGCAGTACTTC. Translating gives CSAVGEYEQYF.

This chain connects TRBV10-3 to TRBJ1-2; 7 nucleotides line up with TRBD1. With 4 bases clipped from V and 4 bases from J, the junction kept 3 bases outside the gene matches. Germline CDR1 ENHRY, CDR2 SYGVKD. The CDR3 is 13 residues long. The CDR3 reads CAISGDRAYGYTF. In DNA form, the CDR3 reads TGTGCCATCAGTGGCGACAGGGCCTATGGCTACACCTTC.

This sequence joins TRBV6-5 and TRBJ1-1, with D possibly matching TRBD1 (5 bases). The CDR3 has 12 amino acids. Germline CDR1 is MNHEY and CDR2 is SVGAGI. The ends were cut back, 10 bases at V and 4 bases at J, with 13 bases in the middle. The CDR3 region is CATRRGITEAFF. CDR3 coding DNA: TGTGCCACCAGGAGGGGTATCACTGAAGCTTTCTTT.

This clone was detected only a few times. The chain joins TRBV28 to TRBJ1-4; the D gene is possibly TRBD1 (5 bases). Germline-derived CDR1 and CDR2 are MDHEN and SYDVKM. The V end lost 1 base, the J end lost 3 bases, and 6 bases lay between the germline ends. The CDR3 spans 14 residues. The CDR3 is CASSLLGANEKLFF. The CDR3 nucleotides read TGTGCCAGCAGTTTATTGGGGGCTAATGAAAAACTGTTTTTT. Based on the CDR3 plus reference TRBV28 and TRBJ1-4, the full variable domain is DVKVTQSSRYLVKRTGEKVFLECVQDMDHENMFWYRQDPGLGLRLIYFSYDVKMKEKGDIPEGYSVSREKKERFSLILESASTNQTSMYLCASSLLGANEKLFFGSGTQLSVL.

V gene TRBV4-3 combines with J gene TRBJ2-5, with TRBD1 as a possible D gene (5 bases). From germline, CDR1 is LGHNA and CDR2 YSLEER. This CDR3 is built from 15 residues. V was trimmed by 0 bases and J by 1 base, leaving 9 bases between them. For the CDR3, the DNA is TGCGCCAGCAGCCAAGATCAGGGAATCCAAGAGACCCAGTACTTC. This encodes CASSQDQGIQETQYF.

This rearrangement joins TRBV6-5 to TRBJ2-3; TRBD2 agrees at 9 bases. V gave up 0 bases and J gave up 4 bases; unmatched junction bases: 5. CDR1 MNHEY and CDR2 SVGAGI come from the germline V gene. The CDR3 extends over 16 amino acids. The CDR3 region is CASSYSGGGGPDTQYF. DNA for the CDR3: TGTGCCAGCAGTTACTCTGGCGGGGGGGGGCCAGATACGCAGTATTTT.

The chain couples TRBV7-6 to TRBJ2-2, with 9 bases aligning to TRBD1. V shed 5 bases and J 10 bases; nucleotides not matched to a gene: 11. In germline, CDR1 is SGHVS, CDR2 FNYEAQ. This CDR3 comprises 15 residues. The CDR3 DNA reads TGTGCCAGCAGCGACTTAGGACAGGGGAACGAGGAGCTGTTTTTT. It yields the protein CASSDLGQGNEELFF.

V is TRBV9 and J is TRBJ1-1; maybe TRBD1 (6 bases). V was pared by 4 bases and J by 7 bases, with 17 bases between. From germline, CDR1 is SGDLS and CDR2 YYNGEE. The CDR3 has 14 amino acids. The CDR3 DNA reads TGTGCCAGCAGCCCCCAGGACAGAACGGTTGAAGCTTTCTTT. This encodes CASSPQDRTVEAFF.

This clone was counted once. The chain uses TRBV4-1 and TRBJ2-7; either TRBD1 or TRBD2 may fit D (6 bases each). The length of the CDR3 is 17 residues. Trimming stripped 0 bases from V and 4 bases from J, with 19 bases between. The V gene's germline CDR1 is MGHRA and CDR2 YSYEKL. This chain's CDR3 is CASSQDRGRRLLYEQYF. The CDR3 DNA is TGCGCCAGCAGCCAAGATAGGGGGAGGCGGCTCCTATACGAGCAGTACTTC.

This chain links TRBV9 with TRBJ2-5; D possibly corresponds to TRBD1 (5 bases). In germline, CDR1 is SGDLS, CDR2 YYNGEE. V gave up 0 bases and J gave up 3 bases, with 6 bases separating them. This CDR3 has 13 amino acids. The CDR3 loop is CASSVAREETQYF. CDR3 nucleotide sequence: TGTGCCAGCAGCGTAGCCAGGGAAGAGACCCAGTACTTC.

The chain uses TRBV12-3 or TRBV12-4 and TRBJ1-2, with TRBD1 as a possible D gene (5 bases). V lost 6 bases and J lost 6, with 14 bases in between. The CDR3 extends over 13 amino acids. CDR3 DNA: TGTGCCAGCAGCATGGGCCAAGGGGATGGCTACACCTTC. This translates into CASSMGQGDGYTF.

This clone was found once. Additional DNA sequences in this sample encode the identical CDR3. The chain employs TRBV5-1 and TRBJ1-6; D unresolved. The V gene's germline CDR1 is SGHRS and CDR2 YFSETQ. The CDR3 is 12 residues long. V was shortened by 5 bases and J by 5 bases, with 5 bases between the two germline ends. CDR3 sequence reads: CASSRDNSPLHF. CDR3 bases: TGCGCCAGCAGTAGAGATAATTCACCCCTCCACTTT.

The genes are TRBV14 and TRBJ2-7, with D hard to call. The CDR3 covers 12 residues. The germline CDR1 and CDR2 sequences are SGHDN and FVKESK. V was shortened by 4 bases and J by 6 bases, with 10 bases between the two germline ends. The CDR3 loop is CASSRTRAEQYF. CDR3 nucleotide sequence: TGTGCCAGCAGCCGAACAAGGGCCGAGCAGTACTTC. The full variable domain, in which reference TRBV14 and TRBJ2-7 provide the parts outside the CDR3, is EAGVTQFPSHSVIEKGQTVTLRCDPISGHDNLYWYRRVMGKEIKFLLHFVKESKQDESGMPNNRFLAERTGGTYSTLKVQPAELEDSGVYFCASSRTRAEQYFGPGTRLTVT.

This clone was recorded a few times. The rearrangement uses TRBV5-1 and TRBJ1-2; D may be TRBD1 (6 bases). Looked up from germline, CDR1 is SGHRS and CDR2 is YFSETQ. V shed 4 bases and J shed 7 bases, with 11 bases lying between them. This CDR3 contains 12 residues. CDR3 coding DNA: TGCGCCAGCAGCCCACAGGGTAGTGGCTACACCTTC. Amino acid sequence: CASSPQGSGYTF.

This chain joins TRBV29-1 and TRBJ1-1, with TRBD1 matching 8 bases. CDR1 is SQVTM and CDR2 is ANQGSEA in the germline V gene. CDR3 length: 13 amino acids. V trimming: 3 bases; J trimming: 4 bases; junction bases outside the gene matches: 4. The CDR3 DNA sequence: TGCAGCGTTGAGGTCGGACAGGGCACTGAAGCTTTCTTT. It yields the protein CSVEVGQGTEAFF.

The genes are TRBV6-5 and TRBJ2-2, with 9 nucleotides matching TRBD2. V shed 7 bases and J 2 bases; nucleotides not matched to a gene: 5. CDR1 and CDR2 (germline): MNHEY, SVGAGI. The length of the CDR3 is 15 residues. The CDR3 DNA follows: TGTGCCAGCATCCGGCGGGGGGGAAACACCGGGGAGCTGTTTTTT. It yields the protein CASIRRGGNTGELFF.

The rearrangement uses TRBV6-2 or TRBV6-3 and TRBJ1-5; D may be TRBD1 (6 bases). CDR3 length: 16 residues. CDR1 is MNHEY, CDR2 SVGEGT, per germline. V shed 5 bases and J shed 0 bases, with 14 bases lying between them. CDR3 DNA: TGTGCCAGCAGTCAAGGGGGATCTTATAGCAATCAGCCCCAGCATTTT. Translation gives CASSQGGSYSNQPQHF.

This chain links TRBV18 with TRBJ1-2; D not resolved. The CDR3 has 13 residues. The V gene's germline CDR1 is KGHSH and CDR2 LQKENI. V was pared by 0 bases and J by 4 bases, with 6 bases between. CDR3 protein: CASSPPDFYGYTF. CDR3 DNA sequence: TGTGCCAGCTCACCACCGGATTTCTATGGCTACACCTTC.

The chain couples TRBV4-3 to TRBJ2-7; D uncertain. The CDR3 is made up of 13 amino acids. V dropped 1 base and J dropped 6 bases, with 10 bases sitting between them. CDR1 is LGHNA, CDR2 YSLEER, per germline. CDR3 protein: CASSQVESAEQYF. The CDR3 DNA sequence: TGCGCCAGCAGCCAAGTCGAATCAGCCGAGCAGTACTTC.

The chain uses TRBV6-5 and TRBJ2-1; 11 bases line up with TRBD2. The CDR3 contains 15 residues. Trimming cost V 6 bases and J 9 bases; bases outside gene matches: 10. The V gene's germline CDR1 is MNHEY and CDR2 SVGAGI. The CDR3: CASRTSGALRVEQFF. CDR3 bases: TGTGCCAGCAGGACTAGCGGGGCCCTGCGGGTTGAGCAGTTCTTC.

The chain couples TRBV29-1 to TRBJ1-3; D unresolved. The CDR3 sequence is 14 residues long. Trimming took off 0 bases at V and 0 bases at J, with 6 bases between the two ends. Germline CDR1 is SQVTM and CDR2 is ANQGSEA. The CDR3 region has the DNA TGCAGCGTTGAAGATGTCCCCTCTGGAAACACCATATATTTT. Translated: CSVEDVPSGNTIYF.

V is TRBV4-3 and J is TRBJ1-2; the D gene is possibly TRBD1 (6 bases). The V end was cut by 4 bases, the J end by 6 bases, with 15 bases between. The CDR3 loop spans 14 amino acids. From germline, CDR1 is LGHNA and CDR2 YSLEER. The CDR3 sequence: CASSLSIQGNGYTF. DNA of the CDR3: TGCGCCAGCAGCCTATCCATCCAGGGGAATGGCTACACCTTC.